The present T cell receptor beta chain was sequenced within a study of T cells in Graves' hyperthyroidism and ophthalmopathy. About the research overall: Peripheral blood was acquired at first diagnosis, ahead of any therapy whatsoever.

The sample holds many counts of this clonotype. What it binds is unknown. Graves' hyperthyroidism qualified as stable when ophthalmopathy did not progress within 18 months. The CDR3 runs 15 residues. The V gene end was trimmed by 6 bases and the J gene end by 7 bases; junction bases not matched to a gene: 10. Overall study findings and caveats: In blood, most of the thyroid clonotypes expanded above 0.001 were also present.

Amplification targeted TCR beta CDR3 regions from RNA transcripts. When the TCR CDR3 underwent first-round RT-PCR, the HTBI primer set was used. TCRdb called the multiplex PCR reads again in MiXCR, with one record for every CDR3 protein. The top ten hold 73% of the sample, which has some 350,000 distinct CDR3 sequences, 20% to 25% seen once. The sample taken for sequencing was blood. This chain joins TRBV12-3 or TRBV12-4 and TRBJ2-1; TRBD1 agrees at 9 bases. This TCR was recovered from a man aged 45-60 years with Graves' hyperthyroidism. The CDR3 DNA sequence: TGTGCCAGCAGGACACAGGGGGCAAGGGGGAATGAGCAGTTCTTC. Its protein product is CASRTQGARGNEQFF.